This T cell receptor beta chain was captured in a study of T cells in Graves' hyperthyroidism and ophthalmopathy. Template material for amplifying TCR beta CDR3 regions consisted of RNA transcripts. The HTBI primer set was used in a first-round RT-PCR of the TCR CDR3. TCRdb itself ran the multiplex PCR reads through MiXCR, one entry per CDR3 protein. The profile shows hundreds of thousands of distinct CDR3 sequences, about 17% of them singletons. This clonotype was counted at least ten times. The sequence was collected from a woman aged 25 to 39 with Graves' hyperthyroidism. Sequencing input: blood.

The CDR3 sequence is CASSLDRWGAANQETQYF. CDR3 in DNA: TGTGCCAGCAGCTTAGATCGTTGGGGGGCAGCGAACCAAGAGACCCAGTACTTC. V gene TRBV11-3 combines with J gene TRBJ2-5; the D call may be TRBD1 or TRBD2 (6 bases each). The ends were cut back, 0 bases at V and 0 bases at J, with 17 bases in the middle. Per germline, CDR1 SGHNT and CDR2 YENEEA. The CDR3 loop spans 18 amino acids. Based on the CDR3 plus reference TRBV11-3 and TRBJ2-5, the full variable domain is EAGVVQSPRYKIIEKKQPVAFWCNPISGHNTLYWYLQNLGQGPELLIRYENEEAVDDSQLPKDRFSAERLKGVDSTLKIQPAELGDSAVYLCASSLDRWGAANQETQYFGPGTRLLVL.